A single sample is the source of the 6 T cell receptor beta chains below, sequenced in a study of immune cell composition in non-small cell lung cancer. TCRdb's copy holds only in-frame clones and misses some; the assay was immunoSEQ multiplex PCR. The table shows about 2,200 clones, with about 87% occurring only once. Sequenced input: lung tumor tissue. These receptors were taken from a human donor with non-small cell lung cancer.

The V call is TRBV29-1, the J call TRBJ2-5; 12 bases fit TRBD1. The CDR3 consists of 14 residues. Trimming at V came to 6 bases and at J to 4 bases, leaving 6 bases not matched to a gene. The germline gives CDR1 SQVTM, CDR2 ANQGSEA. The CDR3 coding sequence is TGCAGCGTCGGGACAGGGGGCACGGGAGAGACCCAGTACTTC. Translated: CSVGTGGTGETQYF.

V and J are TRBV6-1 and TRBJ2-7; no firm D call. CDR3 size: 13 residues. The V end was cut by 5 bases, the J end by 2 bases, with 10 bases between. CDR1 and CDR2 from the germline V gene are MNHNS and SASEGT. The CDR3 here is CASSYPFTYEQYF. CDR3 DNA sequence: TGTGCCAGCAGTTATCCCTTTACCTACGAGCAGTACTTC.

This clone was detected only a few times. The chain couples TRBV11-2 to TRBJ1-2; TRBD1 aligns across 11 bases. There are 14 residues in the CDR3. Germline-derived CDR1 and CDR2 are SGHAT and FQNNGV. V lost 4 bases, J lost 6 bases, and 4 bases stayed unmatched. This chain's CDR3 is CASSWGQGGHGYTF. DNA of the CDR3: TGTGCCAGCAGCTGGGGACAGGGGGGACATGGCTACACCTTC.

V and J are TRBV10-2 and TRBJ1-6, with TRBD1 matching 7 bases. The J segment lost 7 bases and the V segment lost 6 bases, leaving 9 bases of the junction unmatched. The germline CDR1 and CDR2 sequences are WSHSY and SAAADI. This CDR3 has 15 residues. The CDR3: CASSTTGVRNSPLHF. The CDR3 DNA is TGCGCCAGCAGCACTACAGGGGTAAGGAATTCACCCCTCCACTTT.

The V gene is TRBV28, the J gene TRBJ1-4; 7 bases match TRBD1. CDR1 and CDR2 (germline): MDHEN, SYDVKM. Trimming took 8 bases from V and 7 from J; bases not matched to a gene: 13. This CDR3 is built from 15 residues. CDR3: CASLEGDRATEKLFF. The CDR3 nucleotides are TGTGCCAGCTTAGAAGGCGACAGGGCGACTGAAAAACTGTTTTTT. Together with reference TRBV28 and TRBJ1-4, the CDR3 gives the full variable domain: DVKVTQSSRYLVKRTGEKVFLECVQDMDHENMFWYRQDPGLGLRLIYFSYDVKMKEKGDIPEGYSVSREKKERFSLILESASTNQTSMYLCASLEGDRATEKLFFGSGTQLSVL.

This clone was detected only once. The V and J genes are TRBV27 and TRBJ2-7; no reliable D call. CDR1 is MNHEY and CDR2 is SMNVEV in the germline V gene (reference sequence). The V and J ends lost 6 bases and 0 bases respectively, with 6 bases between them. This CDR3 contains 12 residues. The CDR3 nucleotides read TGTGCCAGCAGATCCAGCTCCTACGAGCAGTACTTC. Translating gives CASRSSSYEQYF.